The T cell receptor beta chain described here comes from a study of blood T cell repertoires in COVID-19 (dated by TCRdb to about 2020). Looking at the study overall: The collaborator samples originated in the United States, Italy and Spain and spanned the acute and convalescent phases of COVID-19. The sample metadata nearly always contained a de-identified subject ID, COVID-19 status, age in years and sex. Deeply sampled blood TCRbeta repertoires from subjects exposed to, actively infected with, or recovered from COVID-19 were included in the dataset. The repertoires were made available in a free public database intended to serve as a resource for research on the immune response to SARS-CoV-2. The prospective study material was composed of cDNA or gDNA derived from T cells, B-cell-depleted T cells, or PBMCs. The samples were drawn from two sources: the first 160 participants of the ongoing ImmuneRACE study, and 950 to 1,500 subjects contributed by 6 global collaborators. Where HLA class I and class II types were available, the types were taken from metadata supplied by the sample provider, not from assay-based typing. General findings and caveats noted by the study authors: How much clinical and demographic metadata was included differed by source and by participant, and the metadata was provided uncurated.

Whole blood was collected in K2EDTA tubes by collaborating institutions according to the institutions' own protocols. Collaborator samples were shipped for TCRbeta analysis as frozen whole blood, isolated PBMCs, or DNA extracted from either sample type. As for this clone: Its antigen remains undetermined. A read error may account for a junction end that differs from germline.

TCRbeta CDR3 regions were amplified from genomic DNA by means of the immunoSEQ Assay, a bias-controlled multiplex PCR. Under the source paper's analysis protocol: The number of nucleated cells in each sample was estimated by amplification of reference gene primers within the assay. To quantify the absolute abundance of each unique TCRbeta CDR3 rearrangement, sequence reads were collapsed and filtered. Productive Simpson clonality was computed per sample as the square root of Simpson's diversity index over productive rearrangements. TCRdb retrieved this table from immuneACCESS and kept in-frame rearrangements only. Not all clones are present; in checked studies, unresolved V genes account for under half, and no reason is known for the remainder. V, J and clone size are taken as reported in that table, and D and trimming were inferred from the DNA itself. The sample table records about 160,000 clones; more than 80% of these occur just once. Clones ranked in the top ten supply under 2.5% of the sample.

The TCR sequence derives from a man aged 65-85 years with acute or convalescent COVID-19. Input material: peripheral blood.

The bases are TGTGCTAGCAGCTTGGGATCCCCGGGAGGAGATGAGCAGTTCTTC. Its amino acids are CASSLGSPGGDEQFF. The receptor chain draws on TRBV7-7 and TRBJ2-1; TRBD2 fits 7 bases in the junction. The germline V gene (reference sequence) sets CDR1 to SSHAT and CDR2 to FNYEAQ. CDR3 length: 15 amino acids, cysteine to phenylalanine. Only the CDR3 DNA stays, 45 bases, in frame from base 1.